Below are 8 T cell receptor beta chains sequenced from a single sample in a study of beta chain features in type 1 diabetes. Since all of the isolated RNA was reverse transcribed, expressed TCRB transcripts were what got sequenced. Measured with immunoSEQ multiplex PCR; TCRdb has only the in-frame clones, and not every one. Of under 800,000 clones listed, about a sixth are singletons. Material: naive CD4+ T cells from blood. These TCRs come from a man aged 18 to 29 in good health.

The sample holds a few counts of this clone. This chain connects TRBV9 to TRBJ2-1; the D gene is possibly TRBD1 (7 bases). The CDR3 totals 15 residues. V lost 4 bases, J lost 6 bases, and 17 bases lay in between. Germline CDR1 SGDLS, CDR2 YYNGEE. The DNA for the CDR3 is TGTGCCAGCAGCACAGGAGGGGGCAAGGTCAATGAGCAGTTCTTC. Its translation: CASSTGGGKVNEQFF.

J is TRBJ2-3 and V is TRBV11-3; 10 bases map to TRBD1. The CDR3 covers 14 residues. V was clipped by 5 bases and J by 6 bases; unmatched bases: 5. Germline V lookup: CDR1 SGHNT, CDR2 YENEEA. CDR3 in amino acids: CASSRTGGVDTQYF. In nucleotides, the CDR3 is TGTGCCAGCAGCCGGACAGGGGGTGTTGATACGCAGTATTTT.

CDR3 residues: CAISAGNRWGGEQFF. Written as DNA, the CDR3 is TGTGCCATCAGTGCAGGGAATAGATGGGGAGGTGAGCAGTTCTTC. This chain connects TRBV10-3 to TRBJ2-1, with a weak D call TRBD2 (6 bases). Trimming left V 4 bases short and J 9 bases short, with 19 bases between. This CDR3 is built from 15 residues. The germline V gene encodes CDR1 ENHRY and CDR2 SYGVKD.

The CDR3, as DNA: TGTGCCAGCAGCTCGACAGTCATCCAAGAGACCCAGTACTTC. This translates into CASSSTVIQETQYF. This sequence joins TRBV5-5 and TRBJ2-5; tentative D call: TRBD1 (5 bases). The CDR3 covers 14 residues. Germline V gene lookup returns CDR1 SGHKS and CDR2 YYEKEE (reference sequence). V was trimmed by 3 bases and J by 1 base, leaving 10 bases between them.

The rearrangement links TRBV7-9 to TRBJ2-2; a weak D match, TRBD1 (6 bases). CDR1 is SEHNR, CDR2 FQNEAQ, per germline (reference sequence). The V and J ends lost 8 bases and 4 bases respectively, with 20 bases between them. This CDR3 comprises 16 residues. CDR3 sequence reads: CASDRGTGLTTGELFF. The CDR3, as DNA: TGTGCCAGCGACCGGGGTACAGGGCTTACCACCGGGGAGCTGTTTTTT.

The chain links TRBV7-2 to TRBJ1-1; 7 bases are shared with TRBD1. After removal of 5 bases from V and 1 base from J, the junction contained 7 bases not matched to a gene. CDR3 length: 15 residues. In germline, CDR1 is SGHTA, CDR2 FQGNSA. For the CDR3, the DNA is TGTGCCAGCAGCGCTCACAGGGGTCAGAACACTGAAGCTTTCTTT. It specifies CASSAHRGQNTEAFF.

V and J are TRBV7-2 and TRBJ2-7; 11 nucleotides line up with TRBD2. Germline-derived CDR1 and CDR2 are SGHTA and FQGNSA. J lost 0 bases, V lost 2 bases, and 3 bases had no gene match. The CDR3 spans 16 residues. The CDR3 region is CASSLRTSGFSYEQYF. CDR3 in DNA: TGTGCCAGCAGCTTAAGGACTAGCGGGTTCTCCTACGAGCAGTACTTC.

V usage is TRBV7-2 and J usage is TRBJ1-6; no clear D. V lost 5 bases and J lost 5, with 10 bases in between. Germline V lookup: CDR1 SGHTA, CDR2 FQGNSA. The CDR3 is made up of 14 amino acids. The CDR3 nucleotides read TGTGCCAGCAGCATCGGACTAAATAATTCACCCCTCCACTTT. This encodes CASSIGLNNSPLHF.